A single T cell receptor (beta chain) is shown here with its context. TCR alpha and beta CDR3 regions were amplified from RNA using iRepertoire nested multiplex PCR. TCRdb reanalysed the multiplex PCR reads using MiXCR and keeps one entry per CDR3 protein. The table lists 300,000 to 400,000 distinct CDR3 sequences, 41% of them singletons. This sample is part of a study of glioma-infiltrating T cells. The trim removed 5 bases at V and 4 bases at J, leaving 9 bases unmatched. The CDR3 is 16 amino acids. In germline, CDR1 is SEHNR, CDR2 FQNEAQ (reference sequence). The TCR sequence derives from a human donor with low-grade glioma or glioblastoma, undergoing nonglioma brain surgery, or in good health (not recorded which). Sequencing was carried out using glioma tissue, nonneoplastic brain tissue, or PBMCs (not recorded which). This rearrangement joins TRBV7-9 to TRBJ2-1; TRBD2 aligns across 9 bases. CDR3 sequence: CASSPTGTSTYNEQFF. The CDR3, as DNA: TGTGCCAGCAGCCCGACAGGGACTAGCACTTACAATGAGCAGTTCTTC.